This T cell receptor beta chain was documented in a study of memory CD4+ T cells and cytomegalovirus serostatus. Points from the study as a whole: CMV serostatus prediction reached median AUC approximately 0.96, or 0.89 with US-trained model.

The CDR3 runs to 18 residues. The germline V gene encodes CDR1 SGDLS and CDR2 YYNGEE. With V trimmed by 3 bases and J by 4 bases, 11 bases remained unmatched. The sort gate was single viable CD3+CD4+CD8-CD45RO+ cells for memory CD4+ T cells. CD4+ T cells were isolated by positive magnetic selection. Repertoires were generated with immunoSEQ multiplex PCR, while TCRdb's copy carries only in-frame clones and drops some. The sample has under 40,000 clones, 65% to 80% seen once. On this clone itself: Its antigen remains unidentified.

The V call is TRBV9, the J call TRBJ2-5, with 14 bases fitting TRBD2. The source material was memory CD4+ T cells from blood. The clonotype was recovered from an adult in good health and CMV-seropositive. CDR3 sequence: CASSGGGLAGAFGETQYF. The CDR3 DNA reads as TGTGCCAGCAGCGGGGGGGGACTAGCGGGAGCTTTTGGAGAGACCCAGTACTTC.